This T cell receptor (beta chain) was sequenced during a study of blood T cell repertoires in COVID-19. For the study at large: Material from acute and convalescent COVID-19 was sourced from the United States, Italy and Spain. PBMCs, B-cell-depleted T cells, or T cells were the source of the cDNA or gDNA that made up the material.

Per germline, CDR1 MNHNY and CDR2 SVGAGI (reference sequence). V was shortened by 6 bases and J by 6 bases, with 12 bases between the two germline ends. The CDR3 is 12 amino acids. Original handling: Amplified reference gene primers provided the basis for estimating nucleated cell counts. Here immunoSEQ multiplex PCR was the method, and the copy in TCRdb shows in-frame clones only, minus some. V and J calls and clone size come straight from that table; D and trimming were deduced from the DNA. The profile shows tens of thousands of clones, 79% of them singletons. The sequencing sample was made of peripheral blood. This TCR was recovered from a man aged 65 to 79 with acute or convalescent COVID-19. This chain uses TRBV6-6 with TRBJ2-7, with a possible D match to TRBD1 (5 bases). CDR3 coding DNA: TGTGCCAGCAGCCCCAGGGATGCCGAGCAGTACTTC. Protein sequence: CASSPRDAEQYF.